Below are 9 T cell receptor beta chains sequenced from a single sample in a study of shared clonotypes between healthy human individuals. The method was immunoSEQ multiplex PCR; TCRdb's version includes in-frame clones alone and lacks a portion of them. In the table there are around 2,100,000 clones, just under 95% of which are singletons. Only CD45RO-negative cells positively selected for CCR7 counted as naive CD8 cells, so terminally differentiated effector memory CD45RA+ cells were excluded. Sequenced input: naive CD8+ T cells sorted from blood. The receptor set was obtained from a man younger than 35 in good health.

A few counts support this clone. The CDR3 bases are TGCGCCAGCAGCTTGGAGCTACCTCGGGGTAACTATGGCTACACCTTC. The encoded protein is CASSLELPRGNYGYTF. The V call is TRBV5-1, the J call TRBJ1-2, with D hard to call. CDR3 length equals 16 residues. Between the trimmed V and J ends, which lost 0 bases and 1 base, there was a span of 13 bases. Germline V gene lookup returns CDR1 SGHRS and CDR2 YFSETQ.

The CDR3 spells CASSEWRGGTDTQYF. The CDR3 DNA reads as TGTGCCAGCAGTGAATGGCGGGGGGGTACGGATACGCAGTATTTT. The rearrangement joins TRBV6-1 to TRBJ2-3; 9 nucleotides line up with TRBD2. Germline loops: CDR1 MNHNS, CDR2 SASEGT. V shed 2 bases, J shed 6 bases, and the junction held 6 bases outside the gene matches. This CDR3 contains 15 residues.

The V and J genes are TRBV5-5 and TRBJ2-7; D is undetermined. Germline CDR1 reads SGHKS; CDR2 reads YYEKEE (reference sequence). The CDR3 spans 15 residues. Deletions cut 0 bases from V and 3 bases from J, with 13 bases between. CDR3 DNA: TGTGCCAGCAGCTTGGGGTACGTGCCATTCTACGAGCAGTACTTC. It specifies CASSLGYVPFYEQYF.

The chain uses TRBV7-9 and TRBJ1-5, with D possibly matching TRBD1 (6 bases). The CDR3 is made up of 15 amino acids. With 11 bases removed from V and 9 bases from J, the gap between germline ends came to 26 bases. Germline CDR1 reads SEHNR; CDR2 reads FQNEAQ (reference sequence). As DNA, the CDR3 is TGTGCCGCGACGACCGGACAGACAGACGAGGGGCCCCAGCATTTT. This translates into CAATTGQTDEGPQHF.

This CDR3 is CAWSGLVHTDTQYF. In DNA, the CDR3 is TGTGCCTGGAGTGGACTAGTCCACACAGATACGCAGTATTTT. V is TRBV30 and J is TRBJ2-3; TRBD2 is a possible D gene (6 bases). Germline loops: CDR1 GTSNPN, CDR2 SVGIG (reference sequence). Trimming took 1 base from V and 2 from J, leaving 10 bases between them. The CDR3 consists of 14 residues.

This rearrangement joins TRBV21-1 to TRBJ2-1. TRBV21-1 counts as a pseudogene. This CDR3 is built from 12 residues. As DNA, the CDR3 is TGTGCCAGCAGCAAAGCAGGCAATGAGCAGTTCTTC. This encodes CASSKAGNEQFF.

V is TRBV12-5 and J is TRBJ2-3, with 9 bases identical to TRBD2. The CDR3 spans 17 residues. Germline V gives CDR1 LGHNT, CDR2 FRNRAP. V shed 2 bases, J shed 0 bases, and the junction held 6 bases outside the gene matches. The CDR3 DNA is TGTGCTAGTGGTTTGTCAGTGACTAGCGGAAGCACAGATACGCAGTATTTT. The encoded protein is CASGLSVTSGSTDTQYF.

V is TRBV19 and J is TRBJ1-2, with unresolved D. Germline CDR1 reads LNHDA; CDR2 reads SQIVND (reference sequence). The V end lost 9 bases, the J end lost 2 bases, and 10 bases lay between the germline ends. This CDR3 has 12 amino acids. The CDR3 DNA reads as TGTGCCAGCAGGAACCCGAACTATGGCTACACCTTC. Translated: CASRNPNYGYTF.

The rearrangement links TRBV7-6 to TRBJ2-1, with D perhaps TRBD2 (6 bases). CDR3 length equals 13 residues. V was shortened by 6 bases and J by 7 bases, with 13 bases between the two germline ends. Germline CDR1 is SGHVS and CDR2 is FNYEAQ. The CDR3 bases are TGTGCCAGCAGTTCATCCGGGGGTAATGAGCAGTTCTTC. It is translated as CASSSSGGNEQFF.